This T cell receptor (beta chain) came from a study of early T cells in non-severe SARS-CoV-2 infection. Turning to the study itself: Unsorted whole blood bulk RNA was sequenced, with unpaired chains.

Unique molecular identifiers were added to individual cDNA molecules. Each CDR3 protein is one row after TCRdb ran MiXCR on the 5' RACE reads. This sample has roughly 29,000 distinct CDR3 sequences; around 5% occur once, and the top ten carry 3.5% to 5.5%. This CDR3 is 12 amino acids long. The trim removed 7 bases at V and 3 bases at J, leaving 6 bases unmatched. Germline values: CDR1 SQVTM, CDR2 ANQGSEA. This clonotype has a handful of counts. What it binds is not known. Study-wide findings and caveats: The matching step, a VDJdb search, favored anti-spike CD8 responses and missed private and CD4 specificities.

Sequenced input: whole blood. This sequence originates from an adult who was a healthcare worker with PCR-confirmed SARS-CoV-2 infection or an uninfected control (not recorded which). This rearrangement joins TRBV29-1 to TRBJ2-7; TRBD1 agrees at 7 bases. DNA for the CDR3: TGCAGCGCTGGACAGGCCTACTACGAGCAGTACTTC. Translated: CSAGQAYYEQYF.